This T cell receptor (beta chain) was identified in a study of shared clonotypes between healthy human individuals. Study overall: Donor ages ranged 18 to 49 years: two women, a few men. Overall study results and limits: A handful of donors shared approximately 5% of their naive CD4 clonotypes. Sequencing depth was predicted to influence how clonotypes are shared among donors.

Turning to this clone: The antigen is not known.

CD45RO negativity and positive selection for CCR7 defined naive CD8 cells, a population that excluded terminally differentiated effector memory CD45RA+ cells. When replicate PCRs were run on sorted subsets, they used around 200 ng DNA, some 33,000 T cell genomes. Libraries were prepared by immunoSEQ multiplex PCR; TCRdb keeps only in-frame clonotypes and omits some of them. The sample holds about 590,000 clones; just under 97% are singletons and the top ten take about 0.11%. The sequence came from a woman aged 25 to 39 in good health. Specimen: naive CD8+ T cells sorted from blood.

This CDR3 is CSGGPNVGDEQFF. In nucleotides, the CDR3 is TGCAGCGGGGGACCCAACGTCGGGGATGAGCAGTTCTTC. The chain is built from TRBV29-1 and TRBJ2-1; tentatively, D is TRBD1 or TRBD2 (5 bases each). The CDR3 spans 13 residues. Germline V gives CDR1 SQVTM, CDR2 ANQGSEA. Trimming cost V 7 bases and J 8 bases, with 18 bases left between them.